This T cell receptor (beta chain) derives from a study of shared clonotypes between healthy human individuals. This clone was seen once. Repertoires were generated with immunoSEQ multiplex PCR, while TCRdb's copy carries only in-frame clones and drops some. The table has 900,000 to 1,200,000 clones, about 80% seen once; the top ten hold 0.55% to 0.7%. This CDR3 has 15 amino acids. V was pared by 0 bases and J by 2 bases, with 2 bases of the junction left unmatched. From germline, CDR1 is LNHNV and CDR2 YYDKDF (reference sequence). The origin of this receptor is a man between 18 and 35 years old in good health. Some clones in this sample may be carry-over from other donors' samples. Sequencing was performed on memory CD4+ T cells from PBMCs. Subset in this sample: CD45RA-negative fraction. The V call is TRBV15, the J call TRBJ2-7; TRBD1 agrees at 9 bases. The chain's CDR3 is CATSREDRGPYEQYF. The CDR3 DNA follows: TGTGCCACCAGCAGAGAGGACAGGGGTCCCTACGAGCAGTACTTC.